The 21 T cell receptor beta chains below were found in one sample sequenced in a study of T cells after posttransplantation cyclophosphamide. Sequenced by immunoSEQ multiplex PCR; TCRdb stores in-frame clones only, minus some. The sample holds about 40,000 clones, and no clone turns up only once. The material sequenced was PBMCs. These receptors all stem from a woman aged 50 to 60 in good health and a related stem cell transplant donor.

There are many counts of this clone. The chain recombines TRBV29-1 with TRBJ2-1, with D possibly being TRBD1 (5 bases). Trimming pared 7 bases from V and 2 bases from J, leaving 15 bases between. Germline CDR1 SQVTM, CDR2 ANQGSEA. The CDR3 sequence is 14 residues long. CDR3 amino acids: CSAGKGVTYNEQFF. The CDR3 DNA reads as TGCAGCGCTGGGAAAGGGGTAACCTACAATGAGCAGTTCTTC.

The chain employs TRBV25-1 and TRBJ2-2; no reliable D call. CDR1 and CDR2 from the germline V gene are MGHDK and SYGVNS. V was shortened by 7 bases and J by 4 bases, with 7 bases between the two germline ends. This CDR3 is built from 12 residues. CDR3 amino acids: CASKAPTGELFF. CDR3 nucleotides: TGTGCCAGCAAAGCCCCCACCGGGGAGCTGTTTTTT.

This clone was recorded many times. The CDR3 loop is CASNPGGSPYEQYF. The CDR3 DNA reads as TGTGCCAGCAACCCAGGGGGGAGTCCCTACGAGCAGTACTTC. J is TRBJ2-7 and V is TRBV7-2, with TRBD1 as a possible D gene (7 bases). V was shortened by 7 bases and J by 2 bases, with 15 bases between the two germline ends. CDR1 is SGHTA and CDR2 is FQGNSA in the germline V gene. This CDR3 spans 14 amino acids.

This clone was seen at least ten times. The V call is TRBV5-1, the J call TRBJ1-1, with D possibly matching TRBD1 (6 bases). The V gene's germline CDR1 is SGHRS and CDR2 YFSETQ. The CDR3 runs to 13 residues. V was shortened by 7 bases and J by 0 bases, with 10 bases between the two germline ends. The CDR3 DNA reads TGCGCCAGCCGGACAGAGATGAACACTGAAGCTTTCTTT. Its protein is CASRTEMNTEAFF.

This clone was picked up many times. The rearrangement uses TRBV6-6 and TRBJ2-7; 9 bases match TRBD1. CDR1 and CDR2 (germline): MNHNY, SVGAGI (reference sequence). The trim removed 2 bases at V and 0 bases at J, leaving 5 bases unmatched. This CDR3 has 16 amino acids. CDR3: CASSYRTGDISYEQYF. DNA for the CDR3: TGTGCCAGCAGTTACAGGACAGGGGATATCTCCTACGAGCAGTACTTC.

This clone has at least ten counts. V and J are TRBV6-6 and TRBJ2-7; the match to TRBD2 covers 8 bases. Germline V CDR1 and CDR2: MNHNY, SVGAGI (reference sequence). The CDR3 sequence is 14 residues long. The junction had 5 bases not matched to a gene; V was cut back by 1 base and J by 6 bases. In nucleotides, the CDR3 is TGTGCCAGCAGTTACTGGCTAGCGGGCTCCGAGCAGTACTTC. It codes for CASSYWLAGSEQYF.

This clone showed up many times. The rearrangement links TRBV6-5 to TRBJ1-4; a possible D gene is TRBD1 (5 bases). Germline CDR1 MNHEY, CDR2 SVGAGI. This CDR3 contains 15 residues. V was clipped by 4 bases and J by 2 bases, with 11 bases between them. CDR3 residues: CASSLGRGTNEKLFF. The CDR3 DNA follows: TGTGCCAGCAGTTTGGGTCGGGGGACTAATGAAAAACTGTTTTTT.

This clone was counted a few times. The V and J genes are TRBV7-3 and TRBJ2-5; maybe TRBD1 (5 bases). The DNA end is more similar to TRBJ2-7, so the J call may be wrong. The germline CDR1 and CDR2 sequences are SGHTA and FQGTGA. CDR3 size: 14 residues. The CDR3 reads CASSLFPQGYEQYF. The CDR3 DNA follows: TGTGCCAGCAGCTTATTCCCTCAGGGCTACGAGCAGTACTTC.

This clone was recorded at least ten times. This sequence joins TRBV6-4 and TRBJ2-1; D is perhaps TRBD2 (6 bases). The germline gives CDR1 MRHNA, CDR2 SNTAGT. V was shortened by 3 bases and J by 11 bases, with 8 bases between the two germline ends. The CDR3 runs 11 residues. For the CDR3, the DNA is TGTGCCAGCAGTGAGGGGACTCAGCAGTTCTTC. Its translation: CASSEGTQQFF.

This clone was counted only a few times. The chain is built from TRBV6-1 and TRBJ2-6; D is uncertain. Germline lookup yields CDR1 MNHNS and CDR2 SASEGT. CDR3 length equals 15 residues. Trimming took 5 bases from V and 1 from J, leaving 9 bases between them. DNA of the CDR3: TGTGCCAGCAGTTCCCCCGTGTCTGGGGCCAACGTCCTGACTTTC. This translates into CASSSPVSGANVLTF.

This clone was counted between two and nine times. This sequence joins TRBV28 and TRBJ1-2; D gene unclear. With 2 bases removed from V and 3 bases from J, the gap between germline ends came to 13 bases. CDR1 is MDHEN, CDR2 SYDVKM, per germline. This CDR3 contains 15 residues. The CDR3 here is CASSLGGLMHYGYTF. CDR3 nucleotides: TGTGCCAGCAGTTTAGGAGGCCTGATGCACTATGGCTACACCTTC.

The V call is TRBV5-5, the J call TRBJ2-1; 12 bases are a match to TRBD2. Trimming cost V 3 bases and J 10 bases; bases outside gene matches: 5. The CDR3 has 14 residues. From germline, CDR1 is SGHKS and CDR2 YYEKEE (reference sequence). DNA of the CDR3: TGTGCCAGCAGCTCTAGCGGGGGGGCTTTGGAGCAGTTCTTC. Translated, it gives CASSSSGGALEQFF.

This clone occurred many times. The chain carries TRBV13 and TRBJ2-7; 10 nucleotides line up with TRBD2. CDR1 PRHDT and CDR2 FYEKMQ come from the germline V gene (reference sequence). V lost 6 bases and J lost 7; bases outside the gene matches: 15. The CDR3 consists of 16 residues. The DNA for the CDR3 is TGTGCCAGCAGTCCCGAAGCGGGGGGGCTGAAACGGGAGCAGTACTTC. Encoded protein: CASSPEAGGLKREQYF.

This clone was seen more than once but under ten times. The chain joins TRBV11-2 to TRBJ2-1; 16 bases fit TRBD2. Germline loops: CDR1 SGHAT, CDR2 FQNNGV. V shed 5 bases, J shed 9 bases, and the junction held 4 bases outside the gene matches. The CDR3 covers 15 residues. CDR3 region: CASSLGLAGGGEQFF. The DNA for the CDR3 is TGTGCCAGCAGCCTGGGACTAGCGGGGGGGGGTGAGCAGTTCTTC.

This clone was recorded many times. V and J are TRBV27 and TRBJ2-7; D is unclear. The CDR3 contains 15 residues. The V gene's germline CDR1 is MNHEY and CDR2 SMNVEV (reference sequence). Trimming left V 3 bases short and J 2 bases short, with 14 bases between. CDR3 coding DNA: TGTGCCAGCAGTTTTTTAACGGGTAGGACCTACGAGCAGTACTTC. Its translation: CASSFLTGRTYEQYF.

In its sample, this clone was seen many times. The rearrangement links TRBV7-3 to TRBJ2-2; TRBD1 matches at 10 bases. This CDR3 contains 17 residues. CDR1 SGHTA and CDR2 FQGTGA come from the germline V gene. The ends lost 0 bases at V and 8 bases at J; junction bases unmatched: 9. The CDR3 here is CASSLTGTGVKSGELFF. The CDR3 coding sequence is TGTGCCAGCAGCTTAACCGGGACAGGGGTGAAGTCGGGGGAGCTGTTTTTT.

This clone was seen repeatedly, ten times or more. This rearrangement joins TRBV28 to TRBJ1-2, with D unresolved. The CDR3 has 14 amino acids. V lost 2 bases and J 7 bases, leaving 14 bases between the germline ends. Germline lookup yields CDR1 MDHEN and CDR2 SYDVKM. DNA for the CDR3: TGTGCCAGCAGTTTAGACCGGCGATGGGCTGGCTACACCTTC. Protein sequence: CASSLDRRWAGYTF.

This clone came up many times. The CDR3: CAGDREYHTGELFF. The CDR3 nucleotides are TGTGCCGGTGACAGGGAATATCACACCGGGGAGCTGTTTTTT. The chain employs TRBV30 and TRBJ2-2; 7 nucleotides align to TRBD1. Unmatched junction bases numbered 9, after V lost 8 bases and J lost 3 bases. Germline lookup yields CDR1 GTSNPN and CDR2 SVGIG (reference sequence). CDR3 size: 14 residues.

Ten or more counts support this clone. The CDR3 loop reads CASRTATGAGGFYGYTF. CDR3 in DNA: TGTGCCAGCAGGACTGCCACGGGGGCCGGGGGGTTTTACGGCTACACCTTC. The chain uses TRBV28 and TRBJ1-2; TRBD1 might be the D (6 bases). V shed 6 bases and J shed 8 bases, with 28 bases lying between them. CDR3 length equals 17 residues. Germline V lookup: CDR1 MDHEN, CDR2 SYDVKM.

This clone was observed at least ten times. CDR3 sequence: CAIRQWDTQYF. The DNA for the CDR3 is TGTGCCATCAGGCAGTGGGATACGCAGTATTTT. The V call is TRBV10-3, the J call TRBJ2-3; no firm D call. Germline CDR1 is ENHRY and CDR2 is SYGVKD. V was cut by 6 bases and J by 6 bases, with 7 bases left in between. The CDR3 is 11 residues long.

The chain joins TRBV28 to TRBJ2-7, with D perhaps TRBD1 (5 bases). The CDR3 extends over 12 amino acids. CDR1 is MDHEN, CDR2 SYDVKM, per germline. V was trimmed by 2 bases and J by 3 bases, leaving 5 bases between them. The CDR3 nucleotides are TGTGCCAGCAGTTTAGACAGCTACGAGCAGTACTTC. Amino acids: CASSLDSYEQYF.